Presented here are 15 T cell receptor beta chains from one specimen sequenced in a study of T-cell memory formation after mild COVID-19. TCRdb itself ran the 5' RACE reads through MiXCR, one entry per CDR3 protein. The sample holds about 300,000 distinct CDR3 sequences, just under 20% seen once. The source material was PBMCs or a T cell subset sorted from them (not recorded which). These receptors were taken from a man younger than 35 who had mild COVID-19 (a few samples of this study predate the infection). Cell type and time point are not known.

The chain uses TRBV7-9 and TRBJ2-5; unclear D gene. The V gene lost 5 bases and the J gene lost 0 bases, with 16 bases spanning the gap. CDR1 SEHNR and CDR2 FQNEAQ come from the germline V gene (reference sequence). This CDR3 comprises 16 residues. As DNA, the CDR3 is TGTGCCAGCAGCGCCCCCGCCCCTAGGTACCAAGAGACCCAGTACTTC. It translates to CASSAPAPRYQETQYF. Looking up the rest from reference TRBV7-9 and TRBJ2-5 gives the full variable domain: DTGVSQNPRHKITKRGQNVTFRCDPISEHNRLYWYRQTLGQGPEFLTYFQNEAQLEKSRLLSDRFSAERPKGSFSTLEIQRTEQGDSAMYLCASSAPAPRYQETQYFGPGTRLLVL.

This clonotype was detected only a few times. The chain recombines TRBV7-8 with TRBJ1-2; TRBD1 might be the D (5 bases). Germline loops: CDR1 SGHVS, CDR2 FQNEAQ. V lost 1 base and J lost 5, with 11 bases in between. The CDR3 spans 14 residues. For the CDR3, the DNA is TGTGCCAGCAGCTTAGGGAGGGGATCGTATGGCTACACCTTC. It specifies CASSLGRGSYGYTF.

This chain links TRBV29-1 with TRBJ2-3, with 10 bases fitting TRBD2. Unmatched junction bases numbered 3, after V lost 6 bases and J lost 6 bases. Germline V CDR1 and CDR2: SQVTM, ANQGSEA. The CDR3 is 12 residues long. This CDR3 is CSVGSGGDTQYF. CDR3 DNA: TGCAGCGTCGGTAGCGGGGGGGATACGCAGTATTTT.

The chain couples TRBV20-1 to TRBJ1-3, with a tentative D call TRBD1 (5 bases). Germline V gene data show CDR1 as DFQATT and CDR2 as SNEGSKA (reference sequence). The CDR3 totals 15 residues. The V gene lost 3 bases and the J gene lost 0 bases, with 12 bases spanning the gap. Written as DNA, the CDR3 is TGCAGTGCTAGCCCCCCGGGGGGCTCTGGAAACACCATATATTTT. Translating it yields CSASPPGGSGNTIYF.

This clonotype was counted a few times. This chain joins TRBV20-1 and TRBJ1-2; 7 bases map to TRBD1. Per germline, CDR1 DFQATT and CDR2 SNEGSKA (reference sequence). V lost 3 bases to trimming and J lost 4 bases; unmatched junction nucleotides: 5. CDR3 length: 13 residues. The CDR3 protein is CSASRQGFYGYTF. The DNA for the CDR3 is TGCAGTGCTAGTAGACAGGGCTTCTATGGCTACACCTTC.

This clonotype was observed a few times. The V call is TRBV4-3, the J call TRBJ2-1, with 13 bases aligning to TRBD2. CDR3 size: 16 residues. The germline V gene has CDR1 LGHNA and CDR2 YSLEER. V gave up 4 bases and J gave up 5 bases; unmatched junction bases: 5. The CDR3 DNA follows: TGCGCCAGCAGCCCTCGGACTAGCGGGGGTCACAATGAGCAGTTCTTC. Translated, it gives CASSPRTSGGHNEQFF.

The chain has TRBV5-6 and TRBJ2-7; D is possibly TRBD1 (5 bases). The V end was cut by 6 bases, the J end by 0 bases, with 13 bases between. Germline V gene data show CDR1 as SGHDT and CDR2 as YYEEEE. The CDR3 is 14 residues long. The CDR3 DNA sequence: TGTGCCAGCAACAAGAGGACAAGCTCCTACGAGCAGTACGTC. Its translation is CASNKRTSSYEQYV.

The rearrangement joins TRBV9 to TRBJ2-5, with TRBD2 matching 13 bases. Looked up from germline, CDR1 is SGDLS and CDR2 is YYNGEE. V was clipped by 3 bases and J by 7 bases; unmatched bases: 9. The CDR3 totals 16 residues. The DNA of the CDR3 is TGTGCCAGCAGCGCAGGACTAGCGGGGGCCCAGGGGACCCAGTACTTC. Amino acids: CASSAGLAGAQGTQYF.

Only a few counts were recorded for this clonotype. The chain employs TRBV4-3 and TRBJ1-3; D unclear. This CDR3 has 16 amino acids. In germline, CDR1 is LGHNA, CDR2 YSLEER. V dropped 1 base and J dropped 0 bases, with 10 bases sitting between them. CDR3 residues: CASSQAGTISGNTIYF. DNA for the CDR3: TGCGCCAGCAGCCAAGCGGGTACAATCTCTGGAAACACCATATATTTT.

V is TRBV12-3 or TRBV12-4 and J is TRBJ1-4; D is ambiguous. V lost 3 bases, J lost 5 bases, and 22 bases lay in between. CDR3 length equals 18 residues. CDR3 residues: CASSLSRRRGGRNEKLFF. The DNA of the CDR3 is TGTGCCAGCAGTTTGAGCCGGCGGCGCGGAGGAAGGAATGAAAAACTGTTTTTT.

This clonotype was seen at least ten times. This CDR3 is CASSHLIRDEFTEAFF. Here the CDR3 DNA reads TGTGCCAGCAGCCACCTGATCCGGGACGAGTTTACTGAAGCTTTCTTT. The chain uses TRBV14 and TRBJ1-1, with D perhaps TRBD1 (5 bases). Looked up from germline, CDR1 is SGHDN and CDR2 is FVKESK. CDR3 size: 16 residues. Trimming left V 3 bases short and J 5 bases short, with 19 bases between.

The rearrangement joins TRBV25-1 to TRBJ1-6; D remains ambiguous. Germline-derived CDR1 and CDR2 are MGHDK and SYGVNS. The CDR3 consists of 13 residues. The ends were cut back, 4 bases at V and 10 bases at J, with 11 bases in the middle. The CDR3 DNA reads as TGTGCCAGCAGTGTACTAACGGAATCACCCCTCCACTTT. Protein product: CASSVLTESPLHF.

This chain uses TRBV20-1 with TRBJ1-1, with D hard to call. The CDR3 runs to 10 residues. Trimming took off 4 bases at V and 9 bases at J, with 9 bases between the two ends. In germline, CDR1 is DFQATT, CDR2 SNEGSKA (reference sequence). The CDR3 nucleotides are TGCAGTGCTATCCGCGGCCAAGCTTTCTTT. It codes for CSAIRGQAFF.

The chain employs TRBV5-1 and TRBJ2-2, with TRBD2 identical over 14 bases. The CDR3 totals 17 residues. J gave up 6 bases and V 0 bases, and 4 bases lay outside the gene matches. Germline V gene data show CDR1 as SGHRS and CDR2 as YFSETQ. This CDR3 reads CASSLGGLAGGAGELFF. As DNA, the CDR3 is TGCGCCAGCAGCTTGGGAGGACTAGCGGGGGGAGCCGGGGAGCTGTTTTTT. Based on the CDR3 plus reference TRBV5-1 and TRBJ2-2, the full variable domain is KAGVTQTPRYLIKTRGQQVTLSCSPISGHRSVSWYQQTPGQGLQFLFEYFSETQRNKGNFPGRFSGRQFSNSRSEMNVSTLELGDSALYLCASSLGGLAGGAGELFFGEGSRLTVL.

This chain connects TRBV4-2 to TRBJ2-7, with TRBD2 matching over 9 bases. Germline CDR1 and CDR2: LGHNA and YNFKEQ. V lost 0 bases, J lost 5 bases, and 5 bases stayed unmatched. The CDR3 runs 15 residues. DNA for the CDR3: TGTGCCAGCAGCCAAGAAACTAGCGGGTTCAACGAGCAGTACTTC. Translated: CASSQETSGFNEQYF.